This T cell receptor beta chain was retrieved from a study of blood T cell repertoires in COVID-19. Germline V gene data show CDR1 as LNHDA and CDR2 as SQIVND (reference sequence). V was trimmed by 3 bases and J by 4 bases, leaving 3 bases between them. CDR3 length equals 11 residues. Sequencing was performed with immunoSEQ multiplex PCR; in TCRdb, only in-frame clones are kept and a portion is missing. Of around 320,000 clones in the sample, over 85% were seen once. The sequence was collected from a woman in her 30s with COVID-19, enrolled during active disease. The chain recombines TRBV19 with TRBJ2-5; no clear D. Sequencing was performed on peripheral blood. The CDR3 DNA reads TGTGCCAGTAGTATTAGAGAGACCCAGTACTTC. Its protein product is CASSIRETQYF.